These T cell receptor beta chains were read from a single sample in a study of control samples from healthy donors and cancer patients. Some clones are missing from TCRdb's copy, which holds only in-frame ones; the method was immunoSEQ multiplex PCR. In the table there are about 86,000 clones, 90% to 95% of which are singletons. Sequenced: blood. These receptors were collected from a woman between 25 and 40 years old in good health. The CDR3 runs from the conserved cysteine through the conserved F or W. A D gene is named only where the DNA matches it firmly.

V gene	D gene	J gene	CDR3 protein
TRBV19	NA	TRBJ1-5	CASKNKNSNQPQHF
TRBV10-3	TRBD1	TRBJ1-2	CAISSGGAHYGYTF
TRBV2	NA	TRBJ2-2	CASSEHQGNTGELFF
TRBV3-1/TRBV3-2	TRBD2	TRBJ2-3	CASSQVLAGGASSTDTQYF
TRBV27	NA	TRBJ2-7	CASSLSHRETGYEQYF
TRBV6-1	NA	TRBJ2-3	CASSEVSGGTDTQYF
TRBV12-3/TRBV12-4	NA	TRBJ2-4	CASSGDTSNIQYF
TRBV18	NA	TRBJ2-5	CASSPPQTPKGETQYF
TRBV7-9	TRBD1	TRBJ2-1	CASSIGQGLPYNEQFF
TRBV6-6	NA	TRBJ1-4	CASSPFTALTTNEKLFF
TRBV5-1	NA	TRBJ1-3	CASSLGSGNTIYF
TRBV11-2	NA	TRBJ2-1	CASSSNLREQFF
TRBV19	TRBD1	TRBJ1-6	CASSGSTGAGSYNSPLHF
TRBV12-1	NA	TRBJ1-6	CASSSYINPGQGINSPLHF
TRBV6-4	TRBD1	TRBJ2-7	CASRLDRGRASEQYF
TRBV7-9	NA	TRBJ1-1	CASTGGMNTEAFF
TRBV24-1	TRBD1	TRBJ2-2	CATSDPGTGGTGELFF
TRBV27	NA	TRBJ1-5	CASSNGKAVNQPQHF
TRBV6-5	TRBD2	TRBJ2-5	CASRQLAGGQETQYF
TRBV6-6	NA	TRBJ1-5	CASSYPSQPQHF
TRBV27	TRBD2	TRBJ2-1	CASSLLAGGLGNEQFF
TRBV6-5	TRBD1	TRBJ1-2	CASNQGQGVGYTF
TRBV7-9	NA	TRBJ1-1	CASSRAGADTEAFF
TRBV7-2	NA	TRBJ2-2	CASSTPWKNTGELFF
TRBV19	TRBD1	TRBJ2-7	CASSTTGGEQYF
TRBV7-9	TRBD1	TRBJ1-1	CASSLGQANTEAFF
TRBV14	NA	TRBJ2-3	CASSQEGQGYTDTQYF
TRBV6-5	TRBD2	TRBJ2-7	CASSLMTSGSPYEQYF
TRBV3-1/TRBV3-2	NA	TRBJ1-5	CASSRGWGSGQPQHF
TRBV9	TRBD1	TRBJ1-1	CASSMTGSFTEAFF
TRBV3-1/TRBV3-2	TRBD1	TRBJ1-1	CASSLRGPLNTEAFF
TRBV30	NA	TRBJ1-6	CAWSARGWPNSPLHF
TRBV4-1	NA	TRBJ1-6	CASSQDHGDRGDSPLHF
TRBV27	NA	TRBJ1-5	CASSFINQPQHF
TRBV6-5	TRBD2	TRBJ2-3	CASSSGGGVVSDTQYF
TRBV11-3	NA	TRBJ2-1	CASSLGGGEQFF
TRBV15	TRBD2	TRBJ2-3	CATSNAGGYTDTQYF
TRBV19	TRBD1	TRBJ2-3	CASTQGATDTQYF
TRBV29-1	NA	TRBJ2-2	CSVPPQLNTGELFF
TRBV5-1	NA	TRBJ2-3	CASSLGGFTDTQYF
TRBV9	NA	TRBJ1-4	CASSVMGRVGEKLFF
TRBV25-1	NA	TRBJ2-7	CASSEGWENYEQYF
TRBV3-1/TRBV3-2	NA	TRBJ2-7	CASSQVGEQYF
TRBV19	TRBD1	TRBJ2-2	CASSGTGNTGELFF
TRBV2	NA	TRBJ2-6	CASSGGGRSSGANVLTF
TRBV7-2	NA	TRBJ2-7	CASSLGGSSSYEQYF
TRBV3-1/TRBV3-2	TRBD1	TRBJ2-1	CASSQPRTGFYNEQFF
TRBV6-5	NA	TRBJ1-2	CASSTPGLYGYTF
TRBV5-1	TRBD2	TRBJ2-2	CASSLAGTSGGLTGELFF
TRBV6-4	NA	TRBJ2-3	CASSDAGTDTQYF
TRBV5-1	TRBD1	TRBJ2-6	CASSSKSRGLGANVLTF
TRBV24-1	TRBD2	TRBJ2-1	CATSVAGGPHNEQFF
TRBV13	TRBD1	TRBJ1-6	CATKQGGGKGSPLHF
TRBV18	NA	TRBJ1-1	CASSRRENTEAFF